This is a list of T cell receptor beta chains from one sample in a study of blood T cell repertoires in COVID-19. Here immunoSEQ multiplex PCR was the method, and the copy in TCRdb shows in-frame clones only, minus some. This sample has 350,000 to 450,000 clones; over 85% occur once, and the top ten carry about 1.7%. Input material: PBMCs or T cells enriched from blood (not recorded which). These receptors came from a woman in her 30s who had recovered from COVID-19. CDR3s include the opening cysteine and the closing phenylalanine or tryptophan. D genes are given only for firm matches. Only part of the rows carry a size: once, few, many, or a class if the clone is expanded.

clone_size d_call j_call cdr3_length v_call cdr3_aa cdr3_nt
. . TRBJ2-3 12 TRBV28 CASSSNTDTQYF TGTGCCAGCAGTTCCAATACAGATACGCAGTATTTT
once . TRBJ2-7 15 TRBV5-5 CASSLVQGGSYEQYF TGTGCCAGCAGCTTGGTCCAGGGGGGATCCTACGAGCAGTACTTC
. TRBD1 TRBJ1-6 13 TRBV30 CAWGDRVRSPLHF TGTGCCTGGGGGGACAGGGTACGATCACCCCTCCACTTT
. TRBD1 TRBJ1-6 16 TRBV2 CASSDVGTEGNSPLHF TGTGCCAGCAGTGACGTCGGGACAGAGGGGAATTCACCCCTCCACTTT
. . TRBJ1-2 12 TRBV30 CAWRGVHSGYTF TGTGCCTGGAGAGGGGTCCACAGCGGCTACACCTTC
once TRBD1 TRBJ1-2 15 TRBV9 CASSVPPQGAGGYTF TGTGCCAGCAGCGTACCCCCCCAGGGGGCCGGTGGCTACACCTTC
. . TRBJ1-1 15 TRBV29-1 CSVVPGHHRVTEAFF TGCAGCGTTGTTCCCGGACACCACCGGGTCACTGAAGCTTTCTTT
. . TRBJ2-7 15 TRBV15 CATSRDTTSSYEQYF TGTGCCACCAGCAGAGATACAACTAGTTCCTACGAGCAGTACTTC
. TRBD1 TRBJ2-1 15 TRBV7-3 CASSPGQGSYNEQFF TGTGCCAGCAGCCCCGGACAGGGGAGTTACAATGAGCAGTTCTTC
. TRBD1 TRBJ2-1 16 TRBV5-1 CASSSSIQGARNEQFF TGCGCCAGCAGCTCTTCGATCCAGGGGGCGCGCAATGAGCAGTTCTTC